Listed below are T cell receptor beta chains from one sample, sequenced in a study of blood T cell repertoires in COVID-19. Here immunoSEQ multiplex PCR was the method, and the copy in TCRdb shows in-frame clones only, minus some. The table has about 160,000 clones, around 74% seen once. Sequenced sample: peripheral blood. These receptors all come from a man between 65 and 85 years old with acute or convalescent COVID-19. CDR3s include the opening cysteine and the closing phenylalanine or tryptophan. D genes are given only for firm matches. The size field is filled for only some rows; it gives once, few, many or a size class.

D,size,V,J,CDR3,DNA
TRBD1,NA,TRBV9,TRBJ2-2,CASSPDLPGQMNTGELFF,TGTGCCAGCAGCCCAGATTTACCGGGACAGATGAACACCGGGGAGCTGTTTTTT
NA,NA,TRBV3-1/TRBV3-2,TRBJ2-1,CASSQDSAGNNEQFF,TGTGCCAGCAGCCAAGACTCGGCAGGAAACAATGAGCAGTTCTTC
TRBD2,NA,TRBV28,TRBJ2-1,CASRLRLAGVGNEQFF,TGTGCCAGCAGATTACGTCTAGCGGGAGTCGGCAATGAGCAGTTCTTC
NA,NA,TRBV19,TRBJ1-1,CASSIDPTYSEAFF,TGTGCCAGTAGTATAGACCCAACGTACTCTGAAGCTTTCTTT
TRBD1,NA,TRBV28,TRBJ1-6,CASRETGANNSPLHF,TGTGCCAGCAGGGAGACAGGGGCCAATAATTCACCCCTCCACTTT
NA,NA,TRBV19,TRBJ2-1,CASKMVQGEQFF,TGTGCCAGTAAAATGGTGCAGGGTGAGCAGTTCTTC
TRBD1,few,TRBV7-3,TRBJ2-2,CASSSLGQGAGELFF,TGTGCCAGCAGCTCACTTGGACAGGGCGCCGGGGAGCTGTTTTTT
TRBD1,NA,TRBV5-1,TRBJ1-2,CASSLPGQVYGYTF,TGCGCCAGCAGCTTGCCGGGACAGGTCTATGGCTACACCTTC
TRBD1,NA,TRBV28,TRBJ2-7,CASSTGALYEQYF,TGTGCCAGCAGTACAGGGGCCCTCTACGAGCAGTACTTC
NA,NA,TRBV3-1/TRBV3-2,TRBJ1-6,CASSQVIGFNSPLHF,TGTGCCAGCAGCCAAGTAATCGGGTTTAATTCACCCCTCCACTTT
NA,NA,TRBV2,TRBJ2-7,CASRNSGLTYEQYF,TGTGCCAGCAGGAATAGCGGCCTCACCTACGAGCAGTACTTC
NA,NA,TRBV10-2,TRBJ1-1,CASTPPPGTNTEAFF,TGCGCCAGCACTCCCCCCCCAGGTACGAACACTGAAGCTTTCTTT
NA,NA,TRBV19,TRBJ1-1,CASSIDRQTTEAFF,TGTGCCAGTAGTATAGACAGGCAGACCACTGAAGCTTTCTTT
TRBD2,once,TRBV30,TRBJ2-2,CAWRPGGRAVGELFF,TGTGCCTGGAGACCCGGCGGGAGAGCGGTCGGGGAGCTGTTTTTT
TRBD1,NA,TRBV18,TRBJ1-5,CASSHGQGDQPQHF,TGTGCCAGCTCACACGGACAGGGAGATCAGCCCCAGCATTTT
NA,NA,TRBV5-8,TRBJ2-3,CASSVSWADTQYF,TGTGCCAGCAGCGTGTCCTGGGCGGATACGCAGTATTTT
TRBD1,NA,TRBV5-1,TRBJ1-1,CASSLAGTGNTEAFF,TGCGCCAGCAGCTTGGCCGGGACAGGAAACACTGAAGCTTTCTTT
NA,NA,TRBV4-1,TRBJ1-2,CASSQVQQGGTYADTF,TGCGCCAGCAGCCAAGTCCAGCAGGGCGGTACCTATGCGGACACCTTC
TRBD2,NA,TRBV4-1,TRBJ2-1,CASSQGGYGTSMNEQFF,TGCGCCAGCAGCCAAGGGGGCTACGGGACTAGCATGAATGAGCAGTTCTTC
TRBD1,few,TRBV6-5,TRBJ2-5,CASSLQGALETQYF,TGTGCCAGCAGTCTGCAGGGGGCGCTTGAGACCCAGTACTTC
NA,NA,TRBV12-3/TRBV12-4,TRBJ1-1,CASSLNWGAEAFF,TGTGCCAGCAGTTTGAATTGGGGGGCTGAAGCTTTCTTT
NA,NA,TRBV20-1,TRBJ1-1,CSASPWGVDTEAFF,TGCAGTGCTAGTCCCTGGGGGGTTGACACTGAAGCTTTCTTT
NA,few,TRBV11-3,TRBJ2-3,CASSLDGGTPDTQYF,TGTGCCAGCAGCTTAGACGGGGGAACCCCAGATACGCAGTATTTT
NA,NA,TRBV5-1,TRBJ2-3,CASSLEREQDTQYF,TGCGCCAGCAGCTTGGAAAGGGAGCAAGATACGCAGTATTTT
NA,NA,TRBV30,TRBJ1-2,CAWSVMTGPYGYTF,TGTGCCTGGAGTGTAATGACAGGTCCCTATGGCTACACCTTC
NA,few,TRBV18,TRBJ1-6,CASSQGHTNLALHF,TGTGCCAGCTCACAGGGGCACACCAATTTGGCCCTCCACTTT
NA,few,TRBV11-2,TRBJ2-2,CASSLGVGELFF,TGTGCCAGCAGCTTAGGAGTCGGGGAGCTGTTTTTT
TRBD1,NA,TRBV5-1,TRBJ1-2,CASSLGQGATDGYTF,TGCGCCAGCAGCTTGGGACAGGGTGCGACGGATGGCTACACCTTC
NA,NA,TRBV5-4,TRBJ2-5,CASSLAQPPETQYF,TGTGCCAGCAGCTTGGCACAACCGCCGGAGACCCAGTACTTC
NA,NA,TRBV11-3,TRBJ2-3,CASSLGGTGGVDTQYF,TGTGCCAGCAGCTTAGGAGGTACCGGGGGTGTAGATACGCAGTATTTT
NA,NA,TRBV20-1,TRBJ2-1,CSASGRFYNEQFF,TGCAGTGCTAGTGGGAGGTTCTACAATGAGCAGTTCTTC
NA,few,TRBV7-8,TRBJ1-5,CASSGPRGANQPQHF,TGTGCCAGCAGCGGGCCAAGGGGTGCCAATCAGCCCCAGCATTTT
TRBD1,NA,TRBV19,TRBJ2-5,CASSKDRGVETQYF,TGTGCCAGTAGTAAAGACAGGGGGGTTGAGACCCAGTACTTC
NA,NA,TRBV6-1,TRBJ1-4,CASSEFLLGDIGREKLFF,TGTGCCAGCAGTGAATTCCTGCTAGGGGACATCGGACGTGAAAAACTGTTTTTT
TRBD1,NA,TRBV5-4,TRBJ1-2,CASSLERQGADGYTF,TGTGCCAGCAGCTTGGAACGACAGGGGGCGGACGGCTACACCTTC
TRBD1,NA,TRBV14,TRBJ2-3,CASSQDQGTEAQYF,TGTGCCAGCAGCCAAGATCAGGGGACAGAGGCGCAGTATTTT
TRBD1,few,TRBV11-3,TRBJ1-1,CASSTQGDTEAFF,TGTGCCAGCAGCACCCAGGGGGACACTGAAGCTTTCTTT
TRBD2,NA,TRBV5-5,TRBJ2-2,CASSKTSGATNTGELFF,TGTGCCAGCAGCAAGACTAGCGGGGCGACGAACACCGGGGAGCTGTTTTTT
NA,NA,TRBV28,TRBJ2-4,CASSSGAKNIQYF,TGTGCCAGCAGTTCCGGAGCCAAAAACATTCAGTACTTC
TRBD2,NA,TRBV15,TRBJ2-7,CATALAGGYEQYF,TGTGCCACCGCATTAGCGGGGGGTTACGAGCAGTACTTC
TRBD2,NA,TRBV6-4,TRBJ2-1,CASSAKGLAVIYNEQFF,TGTGCCAGCAGTGCAAAGGGGCTAGCGGTAATCTACAATGAGCAGTTCTTC
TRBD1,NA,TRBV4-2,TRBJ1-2,CASSQDKQGAAYGYTF,TGTGCCAGCAGCCAAGATAAACAGGGGGCGGCCTATGGCTACACCTTC
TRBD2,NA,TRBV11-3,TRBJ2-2,CASSQRRGLAGGHTGELFF,TGTGCCAGCAGCCAACGACGGGGACTAGCGGGGGGTCACACCGGGGAGCTGTTTTTT
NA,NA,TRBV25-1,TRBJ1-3,CASSLQGGNTIYF,TGTGCCAGCAGTCTCCAGGGCGGAAACACCATATATTTT
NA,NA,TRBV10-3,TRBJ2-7,CAISESPSSTYEQYF,TGTGCCATCAGTGAGTCCCCTAGCAGCACTTACGAGCAGTACTTC
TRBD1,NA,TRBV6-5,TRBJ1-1,CASSVTGVNTEAFF,TGTGCCAGCAGCGTTACAGGGGTGAACACTGAAGCTTTCTTT
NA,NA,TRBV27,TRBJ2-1,CASSSSDYYNEQFF,TGTGCCAGCAGTTCCTCGGACTACTACAATGAGCAGTTCTTC
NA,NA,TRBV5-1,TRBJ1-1,CASSLETGNTEAFF,TGCGCCAGCAGCTTGGAGACAGGGAACACTGAAGCTTTCTTT
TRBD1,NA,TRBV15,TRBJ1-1,CATSGDRGAFF,TGTGCCACCAGCGGGGACAGGGGAGCTTTCTTT
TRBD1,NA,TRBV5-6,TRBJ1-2,CASSRKDRAAGYTF,TGTGCCAGCAGTCGGAAGGACAGGGCTGCAGGCTACACCTTC
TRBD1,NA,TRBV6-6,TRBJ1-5,CASSAGQGSNQPQHF,TGTGCCAGCAGTGCGGGACAGGGAAGCAATCAGCCCCAGCATTTT
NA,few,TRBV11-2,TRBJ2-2,CASSGGALTGELFF,TGTGCCAGCAGCGGGGGGGCGCTCACCGGGGAGCTGTTTTTT
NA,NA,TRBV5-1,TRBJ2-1,CASSLGGVNNEQFF,TGCGCCAGCAGCTTGGGCGGGGTGAACAATGAGCAGTTCTTC
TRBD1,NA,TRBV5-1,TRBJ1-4,CASSLDVTGGEGEKLFF,TGCGCCAGCAGCTTGGACGTGACAGGGGGCGAAGGTGAAAAACTGTTTTTT